Listed below are T cell receptor beta chains from one sample, sequenced in a study of T cell changes during pregnancy in multiple sclerosis. Sequencing used immunoSEQ multiplex PCR; TCRdb keeps in-frame clones, though not all of them. The sample consists of tens of thousands of clones, 80% to 95% of them appearing once. The sample in question was peripheral blood, obtained in the third trimester of pregnancy. The receptors shown here come from a female donor in good health, enrolled as a control in a pregnancy study. The CDR3 runs from the conserved cysteine through the conserved F or W. Fields, in order: CDR3 DNA, CDR3 protein, V gene, clone size, D gene, J gene. A D gene is named only where the DNA matches it firmly. Expanded clones get a size class; other rows say once, few or many, or leave the size out.

cdr3_nt: TGTGCCAGCAGTCCTCCGGGAGGAGGGGGGCCGCAGTATTTT; cdr3_aa: CASSPPGGGGPQYF; v_call: TRBV7-2; clone_size: -; d_call: -; j_call: TRBJ2-3
cdr3_nt: TGTGCCAGCAGCCAAGGGGACTCCCAAGAGACCCAGTACTTC; cdr3_aa: CASSQGDSQETQYF; v_call: TRBV4-2; clone_size: -; d_call: -; j_call: TRBJ2-5
cdr3_nt: TGCGCCAGCAGCTCCAGTTATAGGGGTGGGGGGGGTGCAGATACGCAGTATTTT; cdr3_aa: CASSSSYRGGGGADTQYF; v_call: TRBV5-1; clone_size: few; d_call: TRBD2; j_call: TRBJ2-3
cdr3_nt: TGTGCCAGCAGCTCTCAGGGGACCTACGAGCAGTACTTC; cdr3_aa: CASSSQGTYEQYF; v_call: TRBV7-2; clone_size: -; d_call: -; j_call: TRBJ2-7
cdr3_nt: TGTGCCAGCAGTTTACGGACAGATAACTATGGCTACACCTTC; cdr3_aa: CASSLRTDNYGYTF; v_call: TRBV27; clone_size: -; d_call: -; j_call: TRBJ1-2
cdr3_nt: TGCGCCAGCAGCCCAGGGGGCGCGAACGGGGAGCTGTTTTTT; cdr3_aa: CASSPGGANGELFF; v_call: TRBV5-1; clone_size: -; d_call: TRBD1; j_call: TRBJ2-2
cdr3_nt: TGTGCCAGCAGCGTAGAAGGGAGGGCGGGAGACTCAGATACGCAGTATTTT; cdr3_aa: CASSVEGRAGDSDTQYF; v_call: TRBV9; clone_size: -; d_call: TRBD2; j_call: TRBJ2-3
cdr3_nt: TGTGCCAGAAGGCAGAGCGGGGGAAACACCATATATTTT; cdr3_aa: CARRQSGGNTIYF; v_call: TRBV7-5; clone_size: -; d_call: -; j_call: TRBJ1-3
cdr3_nt: TGTGCCAGCAGTTCCCGGGAGTCTCATCAGCCCCAGCATTTT; cdr3_aa: CASSSRESHQPQHF; v_call: TRBV6-5; clone_size: -; d_call: -; j_call: TRBJ1-5
cdr3_nt: TGTGCCAGCAGCGGACTCGGACACCAAGAGACCCAGTACTTC; cdr3_aa: CASSGLGHQETQYF; v_call: TRBV7-7; clone_size: -; d_call: -; j_call: TRBJ2-5
cdr3_nt: TGTGCCAGCGTTGCAGGGAACTACGAGCAGTACTTC; cdr3_aa: CASVAGNYEQYF; v_call: TRBV7-9; clone_size: -; d_call: -; j_call: TRBJ2-7
cdr3_nt: TGTGCCAGCAGTTTGAGCACCTACGAGCAGTACTTC; cdr3_aa: CASSLSTYEQYF; v_call: TRBV6-6; clone_size: -; d_call: -; j_call: TRBJ2-7
cdr3_nt: TGTGCCAGCAGTTCCGGGGGGGGGATCACAGATACGCAGTATTTT; cdr3_aa: CASSSGGGITDTQYF; v_call: TRBV5-6; clone_size: -; d_call: TRBD2; j_call: TRBJ2-3
cdr3_nt: TGTGCCACCGGAGGGCAGGGTTTGAGTGGCTACACCTTC; cdr3_aa: CATGGQGLSGYTF; v_call: TRBV19; clone_size: -; d_call: -; j_call: TRBJ1-2
cdr3_nt: TGCGCCAGCAGCCAAGTTATCGGGAGGGCCAATGAGCAGTTCTTC; cdr3_aa: CASSQVIGRANEQFF; v_call: TRBV4-3; clone_size: -; d_call: TRBD2; j_call: TRBJ2-1
cdr3_nt: TGTGCCAGCAGCCAAGGGACTAGGGTGGCTGAGGACACCGGGGAGCTGTTTTTT; cdr3_aa: CASSQGTRVAEDTGELFF; v_call: TRBV6-4; clone_size: -; d_call: TRBD2; j_call: TRBJ2-2
cdr3_nt: TGTGCCAGCAGCGTAGTCCAGGGTACAGATACGCAGTATTTT; cdr3_aa: CASSVVQGTDTQYF; v_call: TRBV9; clone_size: -; d_call: -; j_call: TRBJ2-3
cdr3_nt: TGTGCCAGCAGGCCGACCAGGGGTCCCGGCACTGAAGCTTTCTTT; cdr3_aa: CASRPTRGPGTEAFF; v_call: TRBV6-5; clone_size: -; d_call: -; j_call: TRBJ1-1
cdr3_nt: TGTGCCATCGTAAAGGACAGGGGTGGCAATGAGCAGTTCTTC; cdr3_aa: CAIVKDRGGNEQFF; v_call: TRBV10-3; clone_size: once; d_call: TRBD1; j_call: TRBJ2-1
cdr3_nt: TGTGCCAGCATCAAGGATCCAGGGGAGAATGAGCAGTTCTTC; cdr3_aa: CASIKDPGENEQFF; v_call: TRBV5-4; clone_size: -; d_call: -; j_call: TRBJ2-1
cdr3_nt: TGTGCCAGCAGCATCGCTAGAGAGACCCAGTACTTC; cdr3_aa: CASSIARETQYF; v_call: TRBV7-2; clone_size: -; d_call: -; j_call: TRBJ2-5
cdr3_nt: TGTGCCAGCAGCACCAGGGACACCTATGGCTACACCTTC; cdr3_aa: CASSTRDTYGYTF; v_call: TRBV13; clone_size: -; d_call: -; j_call: TRBJ1-2